One sample yielded the 11 T cell receptor beta chains listed below, sequenced in a study of blood T cell repertoires in COVID-19. Only in-frame clones appear in the TCRdb table, and some are missing; sequencing was by immunoSEQ multiplex PCR. In the table there are approximately 170,000 clones, about 80% of which are singletons. The sequenced sample consisted of peripheral blood. The source of these receptors is a man between 65 and 79 years old who had recovered from COVID-19.

The rearrangement uses TRBV28 and TRBJ2-3, with D unresolved. In germline, CDR1 is MDHEN, CDR2 SYDVKM. The CDR3 loop spans 13 amino acids. V was trimmed by 4 bases and J by 4 bases, leaving 9 bases between them. The CDR3 DNA is TGTGCCAGCAGTTCTCCGAGCCCAGATACGCAGTATTTT. Its translation is CASSSPSPDTQYF.

The chain uses TRBV4-3 and TRBJ1-1; possibly TRBD1 for D (6 bases). Germline V gives CDR1 LGHNA, CDR2 YSLEER. The CDR3 length is 13 residues. The V end was cut by 4 bases, the J end by 5 bases, with 11 bases between. The CDR3, as DNA: TGCGCCAGCAGCCTTAACCAGGGGACTGAAGCTTTCTTT. Translation gives CASSLNQGTEAFF.

This clone was recorded a few times. The same CDR3 can be traced to other DNA sequences in this sample. J is TRBJ2-5 and V is TRBV29-1; 9 nucleotides match TRBD2. The CDR3 spans 12 residues. The germline gives CDR1 SQVTM, CDR2 ANQGSEA. V gave up 4 bases and J gave up 3 bases; unmatched junction bases: 0. The CDR3 is CSVGLAEETQYF. CDR3 coding DNA: TGCAGCGTTGGACTAGCGGAAGAGACCCAGTACTTC.

The chain carries TRBV5-4 and TRBJ2-1; tentative D call: TRBD2 (6 bases). Germline loops: CDR1 SGHNT, CDR2 YYREEE (reference sequence). The V end was cut by 0 bases, the J end by 0 bases, with 10 bases between. This CDR3 spans 16 amino acids. This CDR3 is CASSLAGAFSYNEQFF. The DNA of the CDR3 is TGTGCCAGCAGCTTGGCGGGAGCCTTCTCCTACAATGAGCAGTTCTTC.

The J gene is TRBJ2-7, the V gene TRBV6-6; TRBD1 might be the D (6 bases). Germline CDR1 and CDR2: MNHNY and SVGAGI (reference sequence). The CDR3 totals 11 residues. Trimming left V 6 bases short and J 5 bases short, with 8 bases between. CDR3 coding DNA: TGTGCCAGCAGAAACAGGGACGAGCAGTACTTC. Amino acid sequence: CASRNRDEQYF.

V is TRBV5-4 and J is TRBJ2-2, with a tentative D call TRBD2 (7 bases). Trimming left V 2 bases short and J 5 bases short, with 13 bases between. The V gene's germline CDR1 is SGHNT and CDR2 YYREEE (reference sequence). This CDR3 has 15 amino acids. CDR3 in DNA: TGTGCCAGCAGCTTAGGGGGGGCGCTGACCGGGGAGCTGTTTTTT. It is translated as CASSLGGALTGELFF.

The genes are TRBV7-9 and TRBJ2-5; 7 bases line up with TRBD1. V was clipped by 2 bases and J by 3 bases; unmatched bases: 6. In germline, CDR1 is SEHNR, CDR2 FQNEAQ (reference sequence). This CDR3 is built from 15 residues. Here the CDR3 reads CASSLTRTGEETQYF. Here the CDR3 DNA reads TGTGCCAGCAGCTTAACCCGGACAGGTGAAGAGACCCAGTACTTC.

This chain links TRBV6-6 with TRBJ1-6, with a tentative D call TRBD1 (6 bases). The V gene lost 5 bases and the J gene lost 7 bases, with 18 bases spanning the gap. CDR3 size: 16 residues. CDR1 MNHNY and CDR2 SVGAGI come from the germline V gene (reference sequence). The CDR3 sequence: CASSRPGASWNSPLHF. The CDR3 nucleotides are TGTGCCAGCAGTCGCCCAGGGGCGTCGTGGAATTCACCCCTCCACTTT.

The rearrangement joins TRBV11-1 to TRBJ2-5, with TRBD2 as a possible D gene (6 bases). The V gene's germline CDR1 is SGHAT and CDR2 FQDESV (reference sequence). Trimming cost V 1 base and J 3 bases, with 15 bases left between them. The CDR3 has 16 amino acids. CDR3 in amino acids: CASSLGASENKETQYF. In DNA form, the CDR3 reads TGTGCCAGCAGCTTAGGTGCTAGCGAAAACAAAGAGACCCAGTACTTC.

This chain uses TRBV5-4 with TRBJ2-1; 12 positions match TRBD2. CDR3 length: 15 residues. V lost 3 bases, J lost 6 bases, and 4 bases stayed unmatched. Germline lookup yields CDR1 SGHNT and CDR2 YYREEE (reference sequence). CDR3 residues: CASSSTSGRTNEQFF. The DNA for the CDR3 is TGTGCCAGCAGCTCGACTAGCGGGAGAACCAATGAGCAGTTCTTC.

This chain links TRBV3-1 (or the pseudogene TRBV3-2) with TRBJ2-1; D perhaps matches TRBD1 (6 bases). The length of the CDR3 is 13 residues. Germline V gives CDR1 LGHDT, CDR2 YNNKEL (reference sequence). V was shortened by 4 bases and J by 10 bases, with 14 bases between the two germline ends. This CDR3 reads CASSPDSQGEQFF. CDR3 DNA: TGTGCCAGCAGCCCGGACTCCCAGGGGGAGCAGTTCTTC.